These 22 T cell receptor beta chains share one sample of origin, sequenced in a study of blood T cell repertoires in COVID-19. The assay was immunoSEQ multiplex PCR, and TCRdb's table has in-frame clones only and misses some. Among 160,000 or so clones listed, about 79% were seen once. Sequencing input: PBMCs or T cells enriched from blood (not recorded which). The source of these receptors is a man aged 50 to 59 who had recovered from COVID-19.

The chain carries TRBV5-1 and TRBJ1-4; 7 bases align to TRBD1. The V segment lost 0 bases and the J segment 8 bases; nucleotides outside the gene matches: 1. CDR1 is SGHRS, CDR2 YFSETQ, per germline. This CDR3 region has 13 residues. The CDR3, as DNA: TGCGCCAGCAGCTTGGGACAGGGAGAAAAACTGTTTTTT. It specifies CASSLGQGEKLFF.

V is TRBV24-1 and J is TRBJ2-5; D is possibly TRBD1 (7 bases). The CDR3 consists of 14 residues. Germline V gives CDR1 KGHDR, CDR2 SFDVKD. The V end was cut by 6 bases, the J end by 5 bases, with 15 bases between. The DNA for the CDR3 is TGTGCCACCAGTACAGGGGAGGCCTTGGAGACCCAGTACTTC. Translating gives CATSTGEALETQYF.

V usage is TRBV10-2 and J usage is TRBJ1-1, with TRBD1 as a possible D gene (5 bases). CDR1 and CDR2 from the germline V gene are WSHSY and SAAADI. Trimming stripped 6 bases from V and 8 bases from J, with 16 bases between. This CDR3 contains 13 residues. In DNA, the CDR3 is TGCGCCAGCAGGGGGCGTCGGTCTGACGAAGCTTTCTTT. Translating gives CASRGRRSDEAFF.

The rearrangement links TRBV12-3 or TRBV12-4 to TRBJ1-2, with D maybe TRBD1 (5 bases). V lost 6 bases, J lost 4 bases, and 12 bases lay in between. This CDR3 spans 13 amino acids. The CDR3 spells CASRIDSVYGYTF. The CDR3, as DNA: TGTGCCAGCAGAATAGACAGCGTCTATGGCTACACCTTC.

The V and J genes are TRBV5-6 and TRBJ2-5; possible D gene TRBD2, 5 bases. V lost 2 bases and J lost 4, with 9 bases in between. Germline values: CDR1 SGHDT, CDR2 YYEEEE. The CDR3 runs to 13 residues. CDR3 protein: CASSLRGPETQYF. The CDR3 bases are TGTGCCAGCAGCTTACGAGGGCCAGAGACCCAGTACTTC.

This chain connects TRBV5-1 to TRBJ1-1; TRBD1 matches 8 bases. The germline V gene encodes CDR1 SGHRS and CDR2 YFSETQ. The CDR3 sequence is 14 residues long. V shed 0 bases and J 11 bases; nucleotides not matched to a gene: 9. As DNA, the CDR3 is TGCGCCAGCAGCTTGGAAGGGCAGGGGGCGAAGGCTTTCTTT. Amino acid sequence: CASSLEGQGAKAFF.

This chain links TRBV3-1 (or the pseudogene TRBV3-2) with TRBJ1-2, with a tentative D call TRBD1 (6 bases). In germline, CDR1 is LGHDT, CDR2 YNNKEL (reference sequence). The V and J ends lost 6 bases and 8 bases respectively, with 19 bases between them. The CDR3 is 14 amino acids. CDR3 sequence reads: CASSLRQEAIGYTF. The CDR3 region has the DNA TGTGCCAGCAGTCTCAGACAGGAGGCTATCGGCTACACCTTC.

The chain recombines TRBV30 with TRBJ1-1, with 7 nucleotides matching TRBD1. The germline V gene encodes CDR1 GTSNPN and CDR2 SVGIG (reference sequence). The trim removed 4 bases at V and 4 bases at J, leaving 6 bases unmatched. This CDR3 is 13 amino acids long. This CDR3 is CAWMYRGPTEAFF. CDR3 sequence (DNA): TGTGCCTGGATGTACAGGGGCCCCACTGAAGCTTTCTTT.

The CDR3 sequence is CASRPRGTVGTEAFF. The CDR3 region has the DNA TGTGCCAGCAGGCCCAGGGGGACGGTGGGCACTGAAGCTTTCTTT. The gene calls are TRBV3-1 (or the pseudogene TRBV3-2) and TRBJ1-1; the match to TRBD1 covers 7 bases. The germline gives CDR1 LGHDT, CDR2 YNNKEL (reference sequence). After removal of 6 bases from V and 4 bases from J, the junction contained 11 bases not matched to a gene. This CDR3 has 15 amino acids.

The J gene is TRBJ2-7, the V gene TRBV4-2; 7 bases line up with TRBD1. The germline CDR1 and CDR2 sequences are LGHNA and YNFKEQ. Trimming cost V 2 bases and J 4 bases; bases outside gene matches: 8. CDR3 length: 15 amino acids. CDR3: CASSQNRGSPYEQYF. Written as DNA, the CDR3 is TGTGCCAGCAGCCAAAACAGGGGTAGCCCTTACGAGCAGTACTTC.

This chain connects TRBV28 to TRBJ1-1; TRBD1 agrees at 7 bases. The CDR3 is 16 residues long. J gave up 0 bases and V 7 bases, and 11 bases lay outside the gene matches. CDR1 and CDR2 from the germline V gene are MDHEN and SYDVKM. Here the CDR3 reads CASIRGTVRMNTEAFF. The CDR3 DNA is TGTGCCAGCATTCGAGGGACAGTCAGAATGAACACTGAAGCTTTCTTT.

The chain uses TRBV5-1 and TRBJ2-1; D possibly corresponds to TRBD2 (6 bases). V was clipped by 1 base and J by 0 bases, with 17 bases between them. The CDR3 totals 18 residues. Germline CDR1 SGHRS, CDR2 YFSETQ. The CDR3 sequence: CASSLRAWGVSSYNEQFF. The CDR3, as DNA: TGCGCCAGCAGCTTGCGGGCGTGGGGGGTAAGCTCCTACAATGAGCAGTTCTTC.

The chain employs TRBV19 and TRBJ1-1; no definite D call. The CDR3 has 15 amino acids. Trimming removed 5 bases from V and 5 bases from J, with 18 bases in between. Germline lookup yields CDR1 LNHDA and CDR2 SQIVND (reference sequence). As DNA, the CDR3 is TGTGCCAGTAGTCTAACGGGGTCCCCGGGGACTGAAGCTTTCTTT. Amino acid sequence: CASSLTGSPGTEAFF.

The V call is TRBV29-1, the J call TRBJ1-2, with D hard to call. The V end was cut by 7 bases, the J end by 0 bases, with 9 bases between. Germline V gives CDR1 SQVTM, CDR2 ANQGSEA. The CDR3 has 12 residues. DNA of the CDR3: TGCAGCGCCAGAGGTGCTAACTATGGCTACACCTTC. Its translation: CSARGANYGYTF.

V is TRBV7-2 and J is TRBJ2-1; 14 positions agree with TRBD2. V shed 5 bases, J shed 5 bases, and the junction held 5 bases outside the gene matches. This CDR3 has 16 residues. Germline V gene data show CDR1 as SGHTA and CDR2 as FQGNSA. The CDR3 protein is CASSPGLAGANNEQFF. Here the CDR3 DNA reads TGTGCCAGCAGCCCGGGACTAGCGGGAGCTAACAATGAGCAGTTCTTC.

V gene TRBV29-1 combines with J gene TRBJ2-5; TRBD2 aligns across 15 bases. The CDR3 sequence is 19 residues long. Germline loops: CDR1 SQVTM, CDR2 ANQGSEA. J was trimmed by 2 bases and V by 3 bases; bases with no gene match: 13. DNA for the CDR3: TGCAGCGTTGATCCGGGACTAGCGGGGGGCCCCCGCCCTCAAGAGACCCAGTACTTC. Encoded protein: CSVDPGLAGGPRPQETQYF.

The J gene is TRBJ1-3, the V gene TRBV30; D possibly corresponds to TRBD1 (6 bases). This CDR3 is built from 17 residues. CDR1 and CDR2 (germline): GTSNPN, SVGIG (reference sequence). The germline V and J ends were trimmed by 0 bases and 1 base, with 16 bases remaining between them. This chain's CDR3 is CAWSVLRGAFSGNTIYF. CDR3 DNA sequence: TGTGCCTGGAGTGTACTTCGGGGGGCGTTTTCTGGAAACACCATATATTTT.

The V and J genes are TRBV19 and TRBJ2-5; D is perhaps TRBD2 (6 bases). CDR1 is LNHDA and CDR2 is SQIVND in the germline V gene (reference sequence). Trimming removed 6 bases from V and 1 base from J, with 12 bases in between. The CDR3 spans 14 residues. This CDR3 is CASRAGGSQETQYF. CDR3 nucleotides: TGTGCCAGTAGGGCCGGAGGGAGCCAAGAGACCCAGTACTTC. The full variable domain, completed using reference TRBV19 and TRBJ2-5, is DGGITQSPKYLFRKEGQNVTLSCEQNLNHDAMYWYRQDPGQGLRLIYYSQIVNDFQKGDIAEGYSVSREKKESFPLTVTSAQKNPTAFYLCASRAGGSQETQYFGPGTRLLVL.

This rearrangement joins TRBV27 to TRBJ2-5, with TRBD1 matching over 8 bases. Germline trimming cut 2 bases from V and 5 bases from J; bases unmatched to any gene: 4. CDR1 and CDR2 (germline): MNHEY, SMNVEV (reference sequence). This CDR3 region has 14 residues. The CDR3 DNA sequence: TGTGCCAGCAGTTTACAGGGGGCCTGGGAGACCCAGTACTTC. Amino acids: CASSLQGAWETQYF.

V is TRBV15 and J is TRBJ1-1; possibly TRBD1 for D (6 bases). Trimming pared 0 bases from V and 5 bases from J, leaving 10 bases between. CDR1 LNHNV and CDR2 YYDKDF come from the germline V gene (reference sequence). The CDR3 spans 14 residues. The CDR3 region is CATSRDQGGTEAFF. CDR3 bases: TGTGCCACCAGCAGAGATCAAGGGGGTACTGAAGCTTTCTTT.

The V and J genes are TRBV10-2 and TRBJ1-6; 8 bases line up with TRBD1. After removal of 8 bases from V and 0 bases from J, the junction contained 15 bases not matched to a gene. This CDR3 comprises 19 residues. Germline assignment: CDR1 WSHSY and CDR2 SAAADI. In nucleotides, the CDR3 is TGCGCCAGCGGATCCCGCGGACAGGGTCATAGCTCCTATAATTCACCCCTCCACTTT. Its translation: CASGSRGQGHSSYNSPLHF.

V gene TRBV5-5 combines with J gene TRBJ2-5, with unresolved D. V was clipped by 0 bases and J by 8 bases, with 11 bases between them. This CDR3 has 13 amino acids. Germline V gene data show CDR1 as SGHKS and CDR2 as YYEKEE (reference sequence). CDR3 bases: TGTGCCAGCAGCTTGGCAGGCCGAGTTACCCAGTACTTC. It translates to CASSLAGRVTQYF.